One and the same sample provided the 17 T cell receptor beta chains below, sequenced in a study of tumor and adjacent non-tumor tissue in lung cancer. This sample's RNA came from whole unsorted tissue. A modified ARM-PCR protocol with three rounds of nested PCR amplified TCRbeta. TCRdb analysed the multiplex PCR reads with MiXCR anew, one entry per CDR3 protein. Of about 93,000 distinct CDR3 sequences in the sample, about 67% were seen once. Specimen: lung tumor tissue. These receptors all come from a man aged 60 to 75 with non-small cell lung cancer.

This clonotype was recorded at least ten times. The genes are TRBV6-6 and TRBJ1-1, with 7 positions matching TRBD1. CDR1 and CDR2 from the germline V gene are MNHNY and SVGAGI (reference sequence). This CDR3 spans 15 amino acids. Unmatched junction bases numbered 15, after V lost 8 bases and J lost 6 bases. Here the CDR3 DNA reads TGTGCCAGCGGGGTGACAGGGCGGATTGCCCCTGAAGCTTTCTTT. It encodes CASGVTGRIAPEAFF.

Note on this clonotype: Sequence at one end of the junction differs from germline and may be a read error. This chain links TRBV6-5 with TRBJ1-5; D is unclear. Germline-derived CDR1 and CDR2 are MNHEY and SVGAGI. The CDR3 has 13 amino acids. The CDR3 DNA reads TGTGCCAGCAGTTACTCCCGCAATCAGCCCAAGAATTTT. It codes for CASSYSRNQPKNF.

Concerning this clonotype: Likely a read error: the CDR3 ends without its conserved phenylalanine or tryptophan. V usage is TRBV20-1 and J usage is TRBJ1-6; D is ambiguous. The CDR3 consists of 13 residues. Germline V gene data show CDR1 as DFQATT and CDR2 as SNEGSKA (reference sequence). Trimming removed 0 bases from V and 9 bases from J, with 9 bases in between. This CDR3 reads CSARETVSSPLHY. CDR3 in DNA: TGCAGTGCTAGAGAAACAGTCAGTTCACCCCTCCACTAT.

Comment on this clonotype: Since a much larger clone is just one base distant, this may be a read error. This chain joins TRBV6-1 and TRBJ2-7; D is possibly TRBD2 (6 bases). The germline gives CDR1 MNHNS, CDR2 SASEGT. The CDR3 totals 14 residues. The CDR3 DNA reads TGTGCCAGCAGAAATGGGCAGGGTCCGGGAGAGCAGTGCTTC. Translating it yields CASRNGQGPGEQCF.

This sequence joins TRBV19 and TRBJ2-5; the match to TRBD1 covers 8 bases. V shed 5 bases and J 6 bases; nucleotides not matched to a gene: 14. CDR3 length: 16 residues. Germline CDR1 LNHDA, CDR2 SQIVND (reference sequence). CDR3 sequence: CASSHMYGQGKQTQYF. CDR3 DNA sequence: TGTGCCAGTAGTCATATGTACGGACAGGGAAAACAGACCCAGTACTTC.

V and J are TRBV6-2 or TRBV6-3 and TRBJ2-7, with D tentatively TRBD2 (6 bases). Trimming took off 9 bases at V and 13 bases at J, with 16 bases between the two ends. Germline loops: CDR1 MNHEY, CDR2 SVGEGT. There are 10 residues in the CDR3. The CDR3 DNA reads TGTGCCAGAAATTCGACTAGTTATTACTTC. Protein product: CARNSTSYYF.

The chain has TRBV15 and TRBJ2-7, with D possibly called TRBD1 or TRBD2 (6 bases each). From germline, CDR1 is LNHNV and CDR2 YYDKDF (reference sequence). V dropped 0 bases and J dropped 3 bases, with 15 bases sitting between them. The CDR3 runs to 16 residues. The CDR3 bases are TGTGCCACCAGCAGAGATTTTTGGGGGGCAGACTACGAGCAGTACTTC. It translates to CATSRDFWGADYEQYF.

The chain is built from TRBV4-1 and TRBJ2-1; 7 bases line up with TRBD2. This CDR3 comprises 13 residues. J lost 9 bases, V lost 4 bases, and 6 bases had no gene match. The germline V gene has CDR1 MGHRA and CDR2 YSYEKL. The CDR3 DNA reads TGCGCCAGCAGCCTAACCCGACTAGCTGAGCAGTTCTTC. Protein: CASSLTRLAEQFF.

Note on this clonotype: The junction departs from germline at one end; a sequencing error may be responsible. CDR3 DNA: TGTGCCAGCAACTTAGCTATCGGTCAGGGCGCCTCCTACGAGCAGTACTTC. Amino acid sequence: CASNLAIGQGASYEQYF. The V and J genes are TRBV7-9 and TRBJ2-7, with D tentatively TRBD1 (5 bases). CDR3 length equals 17 residues. Germline lookup yields CDR1 SEHNR and CDR2 FQNEAQ (reference sequence).

Points on this clonotype: Because the CDR3 is missing its conserved closing phenylalanine or tryptophan, this is likely a read error. The chain combines TRBV11-3 with TRBJ2-1, with TRBD2 identical over 10 bases. The germline V gene has CDR1 SGHNT and CDR2 YENEEA. The CDR3 is 15 amino acids. J was trimmed by 8 bases and V by 11 bases; bases with no gene match: 15. CDR3 loop: CADSHGTSVSHEQFL. The CDR3 DNA reads as TGTGCCGACAGCCACGGGACTAGCGTGAGCCATGAGCAGTTCTTA.

The chain combines TRBV6-6 with TRBJ2-5; 7 nucleotides agree with TRBD1. The ends lost 3 bases at V and 7 bases at J; junction bases unmatched: 5. This CDR3 spans 13 amino acids. CDR1 MNHNY and CDR2 SVGAGI come from the germline V gene (reference sequence). CDR3: CASSYGRTGTQYF. CDR3 sequence (DNA): TGTGCCAGCAGTTATGGACGGACAGGGACCCAGTACTTC.

Note on this clonotype: At one end the junction does not follow the germline gene, possibly because of a read error. Here the CDR3 DNA reads TGTGCTAGCAGCTTAAGAGGGTCGGCCCAAGAGACCCAGTACTTC. It specifies CASSLRGSAQETQYF. J is TRBJ2-5 and V is TRBV11-2; D is possibly TRBD2 (5 bases). The CDR3 spans 15 residues. Germline CDR1 is SGHAT and CDR2 is FQNNGV.

A word on this clonotype: The missing conserved phenylalanine or tryptophan at the end of this CDR3 makes a read error likely. The chain couples TRBV12-3 or TRBV12-4 to TRBJ1-2; the match to TRBD1 covers 7 bases. Trimming removed 2 bases from V and 4 bases from J; junction bases left unmatched: 7. The CDR3 is made up of 15 amino acids. CDR3 in amino acids: CASSLLTGFGYGYTL. In nucleotides, the CDR3 is TGTGCCAGCAGTTTATTGACAGGGTTTGGCTATGGCTACACCTTA.

This clonotype was observed many times. This chain joins TRBV12-3 or TRBV12-4 and TRBJ1-6, with 7 positions matching TRBD1. The CDR3 loop spans 16 amino acids. After removal of 6 bases from V and 7 bases from J, the junction contained 12 bases not matched to a gene. CDR3 region: CASSRQGYGVNSPLHF. The DNA of the CDR3 is TGTGCCAGCAGCCGACAGGGTTACGGTGTCAATTCACCCCTCCACTTT.

This chain links TRBV11-3 with TRBJ2-7; 9 nucleotides agree with TRBD1. CDR3 length: 15 residues. The V gene's germline CDR1 is SGHNT and CDR2 YENEEA. The CDR3 DNA reads as TGTAACAGCAGCAAACCGGGACAGGGACCCTACGAGCAGTACTTC. Translation gives CNSSKPGQGPYEQYF.

Details on this clonotype: Since a much larger clone is just one base distant, this may be a read error. The CDR3 DNA reads as TGCAGTGCTAGAGGGCCCGGTGGGACTGAAGAGACCCAGTACTTC. This translates into CSARGPGGTEETQYF. This chain connects TRBV20-1 to TRBJ2-5, with D perhaps TRBD2 (6 bases). The CDR3 is 15 residues long. V lost 1 base, J lost 3 bases, and 15 bases lay in between. Germline CDR1 and CDR2: DFQATT and SNEGSKA (reference sequence).

This chain joins TRBV6-6 and TRBJ2-7, with D perhaps TRBD1 (5 bases). The CDR3 has 13 residues. Germline V gene lookup returns CDR1 MNHNY and CDR2 SVGAGI (reference sequence). CDR3 sequence (DNA): TGTACCAACAGTTACAGACAGTACTACGAGCAGTACTTC. Protein product: CTNSYRQYYEQYF.